This T cell receptor beta chain comes out of a study of CD8 T cells in ankylosing spondylitis. CDR3 length: 14 amino acids. V was trimmed by 4 bases and J by 5 bases, leaving 15 bases between them. Germline V gene lookup returns CDR1 DFQATT and CDR2 SNEGSKA (reference sequence). This clonotype showed up many times. Its antigen is still unknown. Preparation of TCR beta libraries was done by quantitative 5'-RACE with molecular barcodes. TCRdb re-analysed the 5' RACE reads in MiXCR, keeping a single row per CDR3 protein. The repertoire has roughly 230,000 distinct CDR3 sequences, roughly 8.2% of them found once; the top ten carry roughly 5%. Study-level results: Reportedly, matched ankylosing spondylitis synovial fluid was significantly enriched for disease-linked clones. Certain motif variants had earlier been reported in reactive arthritis synovial fluid and blood.

This rearrangement joins TRBV20-1 to TRBJ1-5, with D perhaps TRBD1 (5 bases). The TCR originated in a female donor with ankylosing spondylitis or in good health (not recorded which). The source material was blood, either unsorted or a sorted T cell fraction (not recorded which). The chain's CDR3 is CSATPDRGYQPQHF. The CDR3 DNA reads as TGCAGTGCTACCCCGGATCGGGGGTATCAGCCCCAGCATTTT.